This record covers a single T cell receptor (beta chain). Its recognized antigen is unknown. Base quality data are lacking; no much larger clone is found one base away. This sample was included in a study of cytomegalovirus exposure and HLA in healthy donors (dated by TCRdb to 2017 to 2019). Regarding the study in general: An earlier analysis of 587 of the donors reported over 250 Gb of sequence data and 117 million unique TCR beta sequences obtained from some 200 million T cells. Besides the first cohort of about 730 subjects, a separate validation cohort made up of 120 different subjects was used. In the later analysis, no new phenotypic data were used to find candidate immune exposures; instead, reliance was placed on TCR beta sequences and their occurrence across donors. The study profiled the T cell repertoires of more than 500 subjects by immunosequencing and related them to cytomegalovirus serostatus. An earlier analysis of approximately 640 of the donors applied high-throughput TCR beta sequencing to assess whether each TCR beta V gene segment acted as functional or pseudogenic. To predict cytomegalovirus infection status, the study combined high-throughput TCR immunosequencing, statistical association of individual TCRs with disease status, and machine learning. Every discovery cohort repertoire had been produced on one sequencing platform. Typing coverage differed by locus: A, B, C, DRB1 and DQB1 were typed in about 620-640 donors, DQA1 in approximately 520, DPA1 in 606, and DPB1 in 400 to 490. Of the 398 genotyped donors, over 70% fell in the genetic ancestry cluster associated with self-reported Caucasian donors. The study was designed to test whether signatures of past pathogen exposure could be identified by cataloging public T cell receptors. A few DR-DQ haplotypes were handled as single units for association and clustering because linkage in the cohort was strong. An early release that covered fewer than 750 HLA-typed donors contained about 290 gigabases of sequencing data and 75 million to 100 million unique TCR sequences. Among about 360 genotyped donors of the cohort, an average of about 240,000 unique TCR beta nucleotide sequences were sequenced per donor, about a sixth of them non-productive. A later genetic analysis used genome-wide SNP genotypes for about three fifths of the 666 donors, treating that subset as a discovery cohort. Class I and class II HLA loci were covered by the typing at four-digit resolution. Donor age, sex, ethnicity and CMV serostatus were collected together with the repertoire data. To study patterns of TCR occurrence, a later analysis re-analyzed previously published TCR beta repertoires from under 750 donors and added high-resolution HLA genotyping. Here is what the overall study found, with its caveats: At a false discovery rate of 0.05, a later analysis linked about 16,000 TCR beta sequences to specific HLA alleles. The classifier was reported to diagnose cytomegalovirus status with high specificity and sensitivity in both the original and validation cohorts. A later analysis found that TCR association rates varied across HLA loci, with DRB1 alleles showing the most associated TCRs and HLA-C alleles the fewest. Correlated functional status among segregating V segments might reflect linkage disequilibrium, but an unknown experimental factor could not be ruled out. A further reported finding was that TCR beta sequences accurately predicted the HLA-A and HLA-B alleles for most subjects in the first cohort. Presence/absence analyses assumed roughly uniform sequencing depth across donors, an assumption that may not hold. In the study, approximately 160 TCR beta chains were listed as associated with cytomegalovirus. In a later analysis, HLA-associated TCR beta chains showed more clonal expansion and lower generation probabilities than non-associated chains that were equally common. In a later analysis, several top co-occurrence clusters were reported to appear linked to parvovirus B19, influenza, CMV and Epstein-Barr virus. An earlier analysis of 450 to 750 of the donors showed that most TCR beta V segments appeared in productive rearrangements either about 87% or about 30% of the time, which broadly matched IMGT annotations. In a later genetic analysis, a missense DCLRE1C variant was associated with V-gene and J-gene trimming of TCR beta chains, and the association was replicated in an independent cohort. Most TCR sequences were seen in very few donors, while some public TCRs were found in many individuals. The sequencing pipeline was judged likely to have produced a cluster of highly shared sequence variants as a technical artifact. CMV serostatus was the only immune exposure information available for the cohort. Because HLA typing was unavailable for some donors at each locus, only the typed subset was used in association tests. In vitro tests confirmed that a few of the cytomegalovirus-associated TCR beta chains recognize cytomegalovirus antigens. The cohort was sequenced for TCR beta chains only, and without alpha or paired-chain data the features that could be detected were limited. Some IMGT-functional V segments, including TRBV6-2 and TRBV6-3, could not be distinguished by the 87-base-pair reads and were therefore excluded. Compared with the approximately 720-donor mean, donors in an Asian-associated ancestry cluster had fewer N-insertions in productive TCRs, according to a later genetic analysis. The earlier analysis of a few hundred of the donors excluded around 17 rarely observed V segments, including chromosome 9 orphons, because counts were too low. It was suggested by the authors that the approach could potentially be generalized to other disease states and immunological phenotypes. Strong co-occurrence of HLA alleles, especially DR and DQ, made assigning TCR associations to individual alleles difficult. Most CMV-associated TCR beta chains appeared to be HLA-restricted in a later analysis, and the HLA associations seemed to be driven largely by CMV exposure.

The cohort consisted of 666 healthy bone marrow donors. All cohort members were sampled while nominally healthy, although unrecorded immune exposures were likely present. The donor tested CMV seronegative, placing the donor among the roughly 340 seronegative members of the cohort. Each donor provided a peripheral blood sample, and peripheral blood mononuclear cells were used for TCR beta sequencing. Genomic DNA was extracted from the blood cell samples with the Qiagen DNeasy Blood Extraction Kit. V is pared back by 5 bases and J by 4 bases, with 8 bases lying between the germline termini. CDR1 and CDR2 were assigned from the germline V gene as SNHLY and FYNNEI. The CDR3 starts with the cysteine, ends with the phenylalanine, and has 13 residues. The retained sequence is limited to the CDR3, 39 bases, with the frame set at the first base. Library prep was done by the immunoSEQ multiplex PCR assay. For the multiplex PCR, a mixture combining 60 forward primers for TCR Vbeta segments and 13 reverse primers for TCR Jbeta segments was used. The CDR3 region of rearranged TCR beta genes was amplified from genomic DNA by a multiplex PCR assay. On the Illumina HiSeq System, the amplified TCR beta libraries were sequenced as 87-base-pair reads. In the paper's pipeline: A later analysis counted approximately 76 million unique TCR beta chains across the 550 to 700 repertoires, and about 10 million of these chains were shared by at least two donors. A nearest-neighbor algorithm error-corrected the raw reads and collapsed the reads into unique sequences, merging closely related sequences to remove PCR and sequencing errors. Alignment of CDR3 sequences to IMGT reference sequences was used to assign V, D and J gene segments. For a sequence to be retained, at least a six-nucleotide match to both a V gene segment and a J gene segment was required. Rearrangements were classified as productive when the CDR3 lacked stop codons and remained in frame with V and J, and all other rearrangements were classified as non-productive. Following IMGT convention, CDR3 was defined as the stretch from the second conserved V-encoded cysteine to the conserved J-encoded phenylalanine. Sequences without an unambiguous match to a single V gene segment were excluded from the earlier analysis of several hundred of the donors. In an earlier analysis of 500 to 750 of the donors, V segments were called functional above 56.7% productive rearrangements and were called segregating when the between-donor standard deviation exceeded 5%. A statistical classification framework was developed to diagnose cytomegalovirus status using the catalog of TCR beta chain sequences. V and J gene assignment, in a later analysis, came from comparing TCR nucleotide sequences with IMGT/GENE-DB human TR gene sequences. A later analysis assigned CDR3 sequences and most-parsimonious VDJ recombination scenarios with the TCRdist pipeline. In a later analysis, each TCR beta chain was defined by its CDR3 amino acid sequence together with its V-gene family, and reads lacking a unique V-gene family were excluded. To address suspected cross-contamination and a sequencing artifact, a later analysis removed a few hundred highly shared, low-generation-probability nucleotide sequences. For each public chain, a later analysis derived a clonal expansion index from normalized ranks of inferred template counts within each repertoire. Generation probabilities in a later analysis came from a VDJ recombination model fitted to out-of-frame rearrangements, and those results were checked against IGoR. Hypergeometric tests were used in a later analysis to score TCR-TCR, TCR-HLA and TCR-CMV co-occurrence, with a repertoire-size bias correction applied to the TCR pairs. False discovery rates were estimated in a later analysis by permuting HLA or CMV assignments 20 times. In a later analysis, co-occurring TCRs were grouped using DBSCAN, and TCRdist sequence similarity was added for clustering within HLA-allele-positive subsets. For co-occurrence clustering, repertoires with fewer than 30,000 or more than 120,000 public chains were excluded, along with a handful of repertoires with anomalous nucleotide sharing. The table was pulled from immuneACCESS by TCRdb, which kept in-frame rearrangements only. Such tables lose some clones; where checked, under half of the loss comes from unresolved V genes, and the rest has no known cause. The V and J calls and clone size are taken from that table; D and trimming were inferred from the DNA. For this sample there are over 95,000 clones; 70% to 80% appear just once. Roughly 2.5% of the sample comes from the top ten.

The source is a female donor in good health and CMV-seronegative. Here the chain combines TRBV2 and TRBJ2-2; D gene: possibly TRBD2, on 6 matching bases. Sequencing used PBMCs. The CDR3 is CASSRTITGELFF. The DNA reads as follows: TGTGCCAGCAGTCGGACTATCACCGGGGAGCTGTTTTTT.